This T cell receptor beta chain derives from a study of cytomegalovirus exposure and HLA in healthy donors (dated by TCRdb to about 2017). Notes on the research overall: A later analysis indicated that the 130 or so validation repertoires were generated on the platform also employed for the 700 or so repertoires of the first cohort. The study was designed to test whether signatures of past pathogen exposure could be identified by cataloging public T cell receptors. A separate validation cohort of over 95 different subjects was used in addition to the approximately 670-subject first cohort. The study combined high-throughput TCR immunosequencing, statistical association of individual TCRs with disease status, and machine learning to predict cytomegalovirus infection status. Beyond this particular receptor, the publication reports: Cytomegalovirus status was reported to be diagnosed by the classifier with high specificity and sensitivity in both the original and validation cohorts. A later analysis lacked HLA typing for the validation cohort, so it scored co-occurrence in that cohort across all 110 or so repertoires. In vitro tests confirmed that a few of the cytomegalovirus-associated TCR beta chains recognize cytomegalovirus antigens. According to the authors, the approach could potentially be generalized to other disease states and immunological phenotypes. Of the cluster scores, roughly 95% were above 0 in a later analysis, which found that TCRs clustered in the first cohort also tended to co-occur in the 120 validation repertoires. In the study, about 150 TCR beta chains were listed as associated with cytomegalovirus. Across donors, most TCR sequences were observed very rarely, whereas some public TCRs were present in many individuals.

The donors belonged to the validation cohort of over a hundred subjects, which was separate from the 666-subject first cohort. The library came from the immunoSEQ multiplex PCR assay. In the authors' own workflow: A statistical classification framework was built to diagnose cytomegalovirus status from the catalog of TCR beta chain sequences. What TCRdb holds here is the immuneACCESS table cut down to in-frame rearrangements. Part of the clones is not present; checked against another copy, under half of the missing clones reflect an unresolved V gene, and the others are unexplained. D and trimming come from the DNA, and the V and J calls and clone size come from that table. The table for this sample lists 150,000 to 200,000 clones; more than 75% of them were counted only once. Of the sample, 1.4% is held by the ten largest clones. The CDR3, from cysteine to phenylalanine, totals 14 residues. The CDR3 DNA has 42 bases and is translated from base 1. CDR1 and CDR2 (SGHNT, YYREEE) derive from the germline V gene (reference sequence). The V end loses 4 bases and the J end loses 1 base, and a stretch of 12 bases separates them.

A word on this clone: Its antigen remains unidentified. Per-base quality was not reported, and no clone a single base away is much larger than it.

Here the chain combines TRBV5-4 and TRBJ2-7, and perhaps TRBD2 as D gene, on 6 matching bases. The material sequenced was PBMCs. This sequence originates from a woman aged 25-40 years in good health and CMV-seronegative. This receptor has the CDR3 CASSTGLKSYEQYF. The DNA is TGTGCCAGCAGCACGGGACTGAAATCCTACGAGCAGTACTTC.